This paragraph reports one TCR beta chain. Original analysis: Scientists estimated how many nucleated cells there were by amplifying reference gene primers. Some clones are missing from TCRdb's copy, which holds only in-frame ones; the method was immunoSEQ multiplex PCR. That table supplies the V and J calls and clone size; D and trimming were determined from the DNA. Of about 87,000 clones listed, approximately 75% are singletons. The sample comes from a study of blood T cell repertoires in COVID-19. Study overall: Whether acute or convalescent, the COVID-19 samples came from the United States, Italy and Spain. From T cells, B-cell-depleted T cells, or PBMCs came the material, which was cDNA or gDNA.

This CDR3 is 15 amino acids long. Per the germline V gene, CDR1 is KGHSH and CDR2 is LQKENI. Trimming cost V 4 bases and J 0 bases, with 7 bases left between them. Specimen: peripheral blood. This sequence joins TRBV18 and TRBJ2-6; weak D call: TRBD2 (5 bases). The sequence derives from a woman aged 45-59 years with acute or convalescent COVID-19. CDR3 nucleotides: TGTGCCAGCTCACGCGGGCTCTCTGGGGCCAACGTCCTGACTTTC. Translated: CASSRGLSGANVLTF.